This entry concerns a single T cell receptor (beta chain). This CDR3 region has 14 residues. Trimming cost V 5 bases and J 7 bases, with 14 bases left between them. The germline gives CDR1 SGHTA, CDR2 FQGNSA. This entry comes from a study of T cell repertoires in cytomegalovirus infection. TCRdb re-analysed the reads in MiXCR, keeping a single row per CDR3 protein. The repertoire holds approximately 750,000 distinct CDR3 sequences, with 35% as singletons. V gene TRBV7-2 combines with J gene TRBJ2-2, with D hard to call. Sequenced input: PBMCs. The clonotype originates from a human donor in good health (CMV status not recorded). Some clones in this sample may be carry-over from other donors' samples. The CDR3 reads CASSPPSRVGELFF. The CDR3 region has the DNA TGTGCCAGCAGCCCTCCCTCACGGGTCGGGGAGCTGTTTTTT.